This T cell receptor beta chain was obtained from a study of CD8+CD57+ T cells in acquired aplastic anemia. About the research overall: 3 to 3.5 ug was the average amount of DNA from sorted CD4+ and CD8+ cells.

V lost 0 bases and J 2 bases, leaving 11 bases between the germline ends. CDR3 size: 16 residues. The germline V gene has CDR1 ENHRY and CDR2 SYGVKD. Selection for sequencing was limited to patients who had shown CD8+CD57+ cell expansion by flow cytometry. Sampling of blood occurred while the patients had still received no therapy. For CDR3 and TCR beta VDJ profiling, genomic DNA was the template used. TCRdb used MiXCR to reprocess the reads, holding one entry per CDR3 protein. Of just over 200,000 distinct CDR3 sequences listed, 65% were seen once; the top ten hold about 60%. As to this clonotype: Its antigen remains unidentified.

Study outcomes and limitations: Twenty-nine CD8+ CDR3 sequences were shared between patients and controls.

Sequencing was carried out using sorted CD4+, CD8+, or CD8+CD57+ T cells (not recorded which) from PBMCs. The V and J genes are TRBV10-3 and TRBJ1-5; no clear D. The clonotype comes from a human donor with aplastic anemia. The CDR3 DNA reads TGTGCCATCAGTGAGTCGGATGGTTTTGGCAATCAGCCCCAGCATTTT. Protein product: CAISESDGFGNQPQHF.